This record looks at one T cell receptor beta chain sequence and its context. The clone's antigen remains unknown. No much larger clonotype is one base removed from it; base qualities were not supplied. To prepare the library, the immunoSEQ multiplex PCR assay was applied. On the authors' methods: A statistical classification framework was developed to diagnose cytomegalovirus status using the catalog of TCR beta chain sequences. The clones in this table, taken by TCRdb from immuneACCESS, are in-frame only. Not every clone is retained; where verified, under half of the shortfall comes from an unresolved V gene, and the cause of the rest is unknown. D and trimming were read from the DNA, whereas the V and J calls and clone size are those reported in that table. The sample table contains about 360,000 clones; only one count was recorded for around 86% of them. The ten largest clones add up to under 0.9% of the sample.

Unmatched junction bases come to 5, with V trimmed by 7 bases and J by 6 bases. CDR1 is given as MNHEY and CDR2 as SMNVEV, both from the germline V gene (reference sequence). The CDR3 measures 13 amino acids from cysteine to phenylalanine. This entry keeps only the CDR3 DNA: 39 bases, framed from base 1. The donors were included in the validation cohort of 100 to 150 subjects, a group kept apart from the roughly 700-subject first cohort. This sample was taken from a study of cytomegalovirus exposure and HLA in healthy donors (dated by TCRdb to the late 2010s). Background on the whole study: A later analysis indicated that the 90 to 150 validation repertoires were generated on the platform also employed for the approximately 700 repertoires of the first cohort. The study was designed to test whether signatures of past pathogen exposure could be identified by cataloging public T cell receptors. A separate validation cohort of 100 to 150 different subjects was used in addition to the 666-subject first cohort. To predict cytomegalovirus infection status, the study combined high-throughput TCR immunosequencing, statistical association of individual TCRs with disease status, and machine learning. Study-level results and caveats: The study listed around 160 TCR beta chains as associated with cytomegalovirus. It was suggested by the authors that the approach could potentially be generalized to other disease states and immunological phenotypes. The classifier was reported to diagnose cytomegalovirus status with high specificity and sensitivity in both the original cohort and the validation cohort. Of the cluster scores, 85% to 95% were above 0 in a later analysis, which found that TCRs clustered in the first cohort also tended to co-occur in the roughly 130 validation repertoires. Across donors, most TCR sequences were observed very rarely, whereas some public TCRs were present in many individuals. A later analysis lacked HLA typing for the validation cohort, so it scored co-occurrence in that cohort across all 110 or so repertoires. In vitro tests confirmed that three of the cytomegalovirus-associated TCR beta chains recognize cytomegalovirus antigens.

Sequences were obtained from PBMCs. The chain links TRBV27 with TRBJ2-1; 8 bases in between match TRBD1. The receptor was derived from a woman between 18 and 29 years old in good health and CMV-seronegative. The nucleotides are TGTGCCAGCACTGGACAGGGCGCCAATGAGCAGTTCTTC. Its protein reads: CASTGQGANEQFF.